What follows are 20 T cell receptor beta chains derived from one specimen sequenced in a study of OX40 agonist ivuxolimab in advanced cancers. The data were produced by immunoSEQ multiplex PCR, yet TCRdb's version contains in-frame clones alone and is incomplete. The sample consists of fewer than 90,000 clones, about 91% of them appearing once. The sequenced sample was CD4+ or CD8+ T cells sorted from blood, obtained in a trial of the OX40 agonist ivuxolimab. The receptors were gathered from an adult with an advanced solid tumor such as melanoma, head and neck, liver or kidney cancer.

The V gene is TRBV28, the J gene TRBJ1-3, with 8 positions matching TRBD1. This CDR3 is built from 15 residues. Germline CDR1 reads MDHEN; CDR2 reads SYDVKM. With V trimmed by 5 bases and J by 4 bases, 7 bases remained unmatched. The CDR3 DNA sequence: TGTGCCAGCAGTACTCGACAGGGGAGAGGAAACACCATATATTTT. Its translation: CASSTRQGRGNTIYF.

This clone has only one observation. The chain uses TRBV30 and TRBJ1-1; 7 bases map to TRBD1. The CDR3 runs 10 residues. Germline lookup yields CDR1 GTSNPN and CDR2 SVGIG (reference sequence). The junction had 4 bases not matched to a gene; V was cut back by 5 bases and J by 10 bases. For the CDR3, the DNA is TGTGCCTGGGGGACAGTGACAGCTTTCTTT. This gives the protein CAWGTVTAFF.

For the CDR3, the DNA is TGCAGCACTGAGGGGATCCAAGAGACCCAGTACTTC. Residues: CSTEGIQETQYF. The chain combines TRBV29-1 with TRBJ2-5, with D perhaps given as TRBD1 or TRBD2 (5 bases each). Germline-derived CDR1 and CDR2 are SQVTM and ANQGSEA. The V end was cut by 8 bases, the J end by 1 base, with 11 bases between. The CDR3 is 12 amino acids.

This clone was counted once. This chain joins TRBV6-4 and TRBJ2-3; 10 bases align to TRBD1. CDR1 and CDR2 (germline): MRHNA, SNTAGT. The CDR3 sequence is 16 residues long. Trimming removed 4 bases from V and 3 bases from J; junction bases left unmatched: 7. This chain's CDR3 is CASSVTGTGETDTQYF. In nucleotides, the CDR3 is TGTGCCAGCAGTGTAACCGGGACAGGGGAGACAGATACGCAGTATTTT.

The chain joins TRBV9 to TRBJ2-3; D unclear. CDR3 length: 14 residues. V gave up 0 bases and J gave up 4 bases, with 9 bases separating them. Per germline, CDR1 SGDLS and CDR2 YYNGEE. In nucleotides, the CDR3 is TGTGCCAGCAGCGTAGGTAGTTTGGCAGATACGCAGTATTTT. Its protein product is CASSVGSLADTQYF.

This sequence joins TRBV5-1 and TRBJ2-3, with D hard to call. The CDR3 runs 12 residues. Germline CDR1 and CDR2: SGHRS and YFSETQ. Trimming pared 0 bases from V and 11 bases from J, leaving 10 bases between. The CDR3 here is CASSLEITGQYF. The CDR3 DNA reads TGCGCCAGCAGCTTGGAAATAACGGGGCAGTATTTT.

The V gene is TRBV7-3, the J gene TRBJ2-3, with D tentatively TRBD2 (6 bases). The V end was cut by 5 bases, the J end by 4 bases, with 13 bases between. The germline V gene has CDR1 SGHTA and CDR2 FQGTGA. The CDR3 runs 14 residues. This CDR3 is CASSRRDFSDTQYF. The CDR3 coding sequence is TGTGCCAGCAGCCGGAGGGACTTCTCAGATACGCAGTATTTT.

V and J are TRBV7-9 and TRBJ1-4; D is uncertain. V lost 6 bases, J lost 8 bases, and 10 bases lay in between. Germline V gives CDR1 SEHNR, CDR2 FQNEAQ (reference sequence). CDR3 length: 12 amino acids. This CDR3 is CASSPASEKLFF. CDR3 nucleotide sequence: TGTGCCAGCAGTCCCGCGTCCGAAAAACTGTTTTTT.

The chain has TRBV6-1 and TRBJ1-4, with TRBD1 matching 7 bases. The CDR3 totals 15 residues. Germline CDR1 reads MNHNS; CDR2 reads SASEGT. J was trimmed by 3 bases and V by 3 bases; bases with no gene match: 4. CDR3 coding DNA: TGTGCCAGCAGTGAGACGGGACAGTCTAATGAAAAACTGTTTTTT. It yields the protein CASSETGQSNEKLFF.

The genes are TRBV4-3 and TRBJ2-5; a weak D match, TRBD2 (5 bases). Germline lookup yields CDR1 LGHNA and CDR2 YSLEER. Trimming stripped 3 bases from V and 5 bases from J, with 22 bases between. The CDR3 has 17 residues. The CDR3 DNA reads TGCGCCAGCAGCCACCCGCCAGGACCCCCGACGGGGGAGACCCAGTACTTC. Translation: CASSHPPGPPTGETQYF.

The chain carries TRBV7-9 and TRBJ2-3; D may match TRBD1 or TRBD2 (6 bases each). Trimming pared 2 bases from V and 7 bases from J, leaving 13 bases between. The CDR3 totals 14 residues. The germline CDR1 and CDR2 sequences are SEHNR and FQNEAQ (reference sequence). In DNA form, the CDR3 reads TGTGCCAGCAGCTTATGGGGGGCGGGAAATACGCAGTATTTT. Amino acids: CASSLWGAGNTQYF.

This chain joins TRBV7-8 and TRBJ2-1; no firm D call. CDR3 length: 12 residues. Trimming took off 5 bases at V and 7 bases at J, with 9 bases between the two ends. Per germline, CDR1 SGHVS and CDR2 FQNEAQ. The DNA for the CDR3 is TGTGCCAGCAGCGCCAGCGCGAATGAGCAGTTCTTC. Amino acids: CASSASANEQFF.

The sample holds a few counts of this clone. The chain uses TRBV6-6 and TRBJ1-1, with a tentative D call TRBD1 (6 bases). Germline CDR1 is MNHNY and CDR2 is SVGAGI (reference sequence). V dropped 6 bases and J dropped 1 base, with 9 bases sitting between them. The CDR3 totals 13 residues. This CDR3 is CASRNRENTEAFF. In nucleotides, the CDR3 is TGTGCCAGCAGAAACAGGGAGAACACTGAAGCTTTCTTT.

J is TRBJ2-3 and V is TRBV6-5, with 8 bases aligning to TRBD1. Germline CDR1 MNHEY, CDR2 SVGAGI. J gave up 0 bases and V 4 bases, and 3 bases lay outside the gene matches. The CDR3 is made up of 15 amino acids. In DNA, the CDR3 is TGTGCCAGCAGTTTAGGGACAGGTAGCACAGATACGCAGTATTTT. Translated, it gives CASSLGTGSTDTQYF.

The chain has TRBV7-8 and TRBJ2-7; D gene ambiguous. CDR3 length: 13 amino acids. V lost 5 bases and J 7 bases, leaving 15 bases between the germline ends. Germline CDR1 and CDR2: SGHVS and FQNEAQ. CDR3 in DNA: TGTGCCAGCAGCCAGCCAGCATTTGGGGAGCAGTACTTC. This gives the protein CASSQPAFGEQYF.

The rearrangement joins TRBV9 to TRBJ1-4, with TRBD1 matching over 7 bases. The germline V gene encodes CDR1 SGDLS and CDR2 YYNGEE. CDR3 size: 15 residues. The junction had 11 bases not matched to a gene; V was cut back by 4 bases and J by 8 bases. CDR3 coding DNA: TGTGCCAGCAGCCCTTCACAGGGGCCGTCCGAAAAACTGTTTTTT. This gives the protein CASSPSQGPSEKLFF. Full variable domain (rest looked up from reference TRBV9 and TRBJ1-4): DSGVTQTPKHLITATGQRVTLRCSPRSGDLSVYWYQQSLDQGLQFLIQYYNGEERAKGNILERFSAQQFPDLHSELNLSSLELGDSALYFCASSPSQGPSEKLFFGSGTQLSVL.

This clone was seen once. The DNA of the CDR3 is TGTGCCAGCAGCGGAACAGGGGAGGGTAACGAGCAGTACTTC. Amino acid sequence: CASSGTGEGNEQYF. This chain uses TRBV5-6 with TRBJ2-7; D possibly matches TRBD1 or TRBD2 (7 bases each). The CDR3 sequence is 14 residues long. Trimming removed 4 bases at V and 5 bases at J, with 16 bases between. Germline CDR1 is SGHDT and CDR2 is YYEEEE.

The chain uses TRBV19 and TRBJ2-1; 7 nucleotides line up with TRBD1. Looked up from germline, CDR1 is LNHDA and CDR2 is SQIVND (reference sequence). The CDR3 has 14 amino acids. V lost 0 bases to trimming and J lost 8 bases; unmatched junction nucleotides: 4. The CDR3, as DNA: TGTGCCAGTAGTATAGAGAGGGGGCTCGATGAGCAGTTCTTC. Its protein is CASSIERGLDEQFF.

This chain joins TRBV5-1 and TRBJ2-5, with 11 bases lining up with TRBD2. The CDR3 runs to 15 residues. From germline, CDR1 is SGHRS and CDR2 YFSETQ. J lost 5 bases, V lost 2 bases, and 5 bases had no gene match. The CDR3 region is CASSFSGRATETQYF. For the CDR3, the DNA is TGCGCCAGCAGCTTTAGCGGGAGGGCCACGGAGACCCAGTACTTC.

The CDR3 DNA reads as TGTGCCCCCGGGACTACAATGGGCCCTTGCGAGCAGTACTTC. This gives the protein CAPGTTMGPCEQYF. This chain connects TRBV6-9 to TRBJ2-7; TRBD2 matches at 7 bases. CDR3 length: 14 residues. Per germline, CDR1 MNHGY and CDR2 SVAAGI. The junction had 16 bases not matched to a gene; V was cut back by 11 bases and J by 6 bases.